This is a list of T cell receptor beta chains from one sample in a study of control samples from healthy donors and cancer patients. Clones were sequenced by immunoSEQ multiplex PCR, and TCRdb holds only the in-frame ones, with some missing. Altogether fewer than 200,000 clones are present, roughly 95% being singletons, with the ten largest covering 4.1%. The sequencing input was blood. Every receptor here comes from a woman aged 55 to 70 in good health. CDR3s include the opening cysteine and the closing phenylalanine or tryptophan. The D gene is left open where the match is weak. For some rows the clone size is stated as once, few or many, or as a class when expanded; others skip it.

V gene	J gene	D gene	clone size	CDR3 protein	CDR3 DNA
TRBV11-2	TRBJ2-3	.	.	CASSLWRGGATDTQYF	TGTGCCAGCAGCTTGTGGAGGGGGGGCGCCACAGATACGCAGTATTTT
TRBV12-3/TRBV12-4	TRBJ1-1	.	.	CASRTVNTEAFF	TGTGCCAGCAGGACAGTGAACACTGAAGCTTTCTTT
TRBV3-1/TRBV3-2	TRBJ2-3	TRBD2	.	CASSTSGGDTQYF	TGTGCCAGCAGCACCTCGGGGGGAGATACGCAGTATTTT
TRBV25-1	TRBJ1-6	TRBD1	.	CASSGDRGPPYNSPLHF	TGTGCCAGCAGTGGTGACAGGGGCCCCCCTTATAATTCACCCCTCCACTTT
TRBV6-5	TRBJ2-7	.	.	CASSYSLLAGDEQYF	TGTGCCAGCAGTTACTCGCTTTTGGCAGGGGACGAGCAGTACTTC
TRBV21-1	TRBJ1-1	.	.	CASSLEDMEGRRVNTEAFF	TGTGCCAGCAGCCTAGAGGATATGGAGGGGAGAAGGGTGAACACTGAAGCTTTCTTT
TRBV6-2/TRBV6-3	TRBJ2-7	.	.	CASSLSSYEQYF	TGTGCCAGCAGCCTATCTTCCTACGAGCAGTACTTC
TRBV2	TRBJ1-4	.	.	CASSYGTNNEKLFF	TGTGCCAGCAGTTACGGGACAAATAATGAAAAACTGTTTTTT
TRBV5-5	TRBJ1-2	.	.	CASSPDSNYGYTF	TGTGCCAGCAGTCCGGACAGTAACTATGGCTACACCTTC
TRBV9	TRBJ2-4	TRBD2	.	CASSVEDGTRGGPAKNIQYF	TGTGCCAGCAGCGTAGAGGATGGGACTAGAGGGGGGCCAGCCAAAAACATTCAGTACTTC
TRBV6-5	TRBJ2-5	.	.	CASSYLDRQETQYF	TGTGCCAGCAGTTACCTTGACAGACAAGAGACCCAGTACTTC
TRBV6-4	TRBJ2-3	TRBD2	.	CASSEMGLATDTQYF	TGTGCCAGCAGTGAAATGGGACTAGCAACAGATACGCAGTATTTT
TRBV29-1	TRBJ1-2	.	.	CSVHLWGNGYTF	TGCAGCGTTCATTTGTGGGGTAATGGCTACACCTTC
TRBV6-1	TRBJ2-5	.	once	CASHTGRGQETQYF	TGTGCCAGCCATACGGGCCGGGGCCAAGAGACCCAGTACTTC
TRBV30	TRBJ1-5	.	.	CAWSIGLREQPQHF	TGTGCCTGGAGTATAGGACTTCGGGAACAGCCCCAGCATTTT
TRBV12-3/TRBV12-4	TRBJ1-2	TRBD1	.	CASMPQGADGYTF	TGTGCCAGCATGCCACAGGGGGCGGATGGCTACACCTTC
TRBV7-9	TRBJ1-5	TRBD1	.	CASSTQGGGNQPQHF	TGTGCCAGCAGCACCCAGGGGGGGGGCAATCAGCCCCAGCATTTT
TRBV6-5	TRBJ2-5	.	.	CASSYSSNQETQYF	TGTGCCAGCAGTTACTCGAGTAACCAAGAGACCCAGTACTTC
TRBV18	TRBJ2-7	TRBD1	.	CASSPRDRGYEQYF	TGTGCCAGCTCACCCCGGGACAGGGGTTACGAGCAGTACTTC
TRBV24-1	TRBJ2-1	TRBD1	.	CATSDPDRDSINEQFF	TGTGCCACCAGTGACCCCGACAGGGATTCAATCAATGAGCAGTTCTTC
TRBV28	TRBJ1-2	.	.	CASRAAVNYGYTF	TGTGCCAGCAGGGCAGCCGTTAACTATGGCTACACCTTC
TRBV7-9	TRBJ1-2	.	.	CASNLRGGGYGYTF	TGTGCCAGCAACCTTCGTGGGGGGGGCTATGGCTACACCTTC
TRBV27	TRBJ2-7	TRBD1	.	CASSPVGTENYEQYF	TGTGCCAGCAGTCCTGTGGGGACAGAAAACTACGAGCAGTACTTC
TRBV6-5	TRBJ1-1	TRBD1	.	CASSRITGGNTEAFF	TGTGCCAGCAGCCGCATAACAGGGGGCAACACTGAAGCTTTCTTT
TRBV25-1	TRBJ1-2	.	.	CASILTCGYTF	TGTGCCAGCATCCTGACGTGTGGCTACACCTTC
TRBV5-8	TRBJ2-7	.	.	CASSTWGTGYF	TGTGCCAGCAGTACTTGGGGGACGGGGTACTTC
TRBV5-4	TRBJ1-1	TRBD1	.	CASSFRQGMTEAFF	TGTGCCAGCAGCTTCAGACAGGGTATGACTGAAGCTTTCTTT
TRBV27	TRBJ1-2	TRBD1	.	CASKSAGGWGYTF	TGTGCCAGCAAATCGGCAGGGGGTTGGGGCTACACCTTC
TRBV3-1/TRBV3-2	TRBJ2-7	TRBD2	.	CASSLLAGSSYEQYF	TGTGCCAGCAGCCTACTAGCGGGGAGCTCCTACGAGCAGTACTTC
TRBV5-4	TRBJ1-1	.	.	CASSLNTEAFF	TGTGCCAGCAGCTTGAACACTGAAGCTTTCTTT
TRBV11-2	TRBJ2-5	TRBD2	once	CASSSSGGTLETQYF	TGTGCCAGCAGCTCGAGCGGGGGGACGCTCGAGACCCAGTACTTC
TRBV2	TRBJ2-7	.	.	CASSGGGPVYEQYF	TGTGCCAGCAGTGGCGGGGGCCCCGTCTACGAGCAGTACTTC
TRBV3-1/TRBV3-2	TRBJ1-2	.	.	CASSPPIGGSYGYTF	TGTGCCAGCAGCCCACCAATTGGGGGGAGCTATGGCTACACCTTC
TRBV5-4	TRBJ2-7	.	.	CASSLVAGTEQYF	TGTGCCAGCAGCTTGGTGGCAGGCACCGAGCAGTACTTC
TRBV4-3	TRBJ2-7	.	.	CASSQAELSYEQYF	TGCGCCAGCAGCCAAGCCGAGCTGTCCTACGAGCAGTACTTC
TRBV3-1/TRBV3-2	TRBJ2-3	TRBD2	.	CASSQRGGGANTQYF	TGTGCCAGCTCCCAACGGGGCGGGGGGGCCAATACGCAGTATTTT
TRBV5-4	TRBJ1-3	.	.	CASRNSRSGNTIYF	TGTGCCAGCCGAAATTCCCGCTCTGGAAACACCATATATTTT
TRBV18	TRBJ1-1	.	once	CASSSDLNTEAFF	TGTGCCAGCTCATCGGACTTAAACACTGAAGCTTTCTTT
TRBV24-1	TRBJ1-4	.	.	CATSGNGGSNEKLFF	TGTGCCACCAGTGGTAACGGAGGGTCTAATGAAAAACTGTTTTTT
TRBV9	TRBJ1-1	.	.	CASSVVGQTNTEAFF	TGTGCCAGCAGCGTAGTCGGACAGACGAACACTGAAGCTTTCTTT
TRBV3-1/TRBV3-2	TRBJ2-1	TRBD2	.	CASSPGLAGGGNEQFF	TGTGCCAGCAGCCCTGGACTAGCGGGGGGGGGTAATGAGCAGTTCTTC
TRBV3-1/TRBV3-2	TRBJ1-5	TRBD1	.	CASSLQGTGNNQPQHF	TGTGCCAGCAGCCTTCAGGGGACAGGGAACAATCAGCCCCAGCATTTT
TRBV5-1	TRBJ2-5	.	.	CASSLGVFGDKAETQYF	TGCGCCAGCAGCTTGGGGGTTTTTGGGGACAAGGCGGAGACCCAGTACTTC
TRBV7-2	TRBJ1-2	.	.	CASSLLGGTYGYTF	TGTGCCAGCAGCTTATTAGGGGGGACCTATGGCTACACCTTC
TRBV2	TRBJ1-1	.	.	CASSERGLMNTEAFF	TGTGCCAGCAGTGAGCGTGGCCTCATGAACACTGAAGCTTTCTTT
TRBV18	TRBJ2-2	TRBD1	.	CASSPGTGYTGELFF	TGTGCCAGCTCACCAGGGACAGGTTACACCGGGGAGCTGTTTTTT
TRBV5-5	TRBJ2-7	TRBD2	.	CASSLSGGPYYEQYF	TGTGCCAGCAGCTTGTCGGGGGGGCCCTATTACGAGCAGTACTTC
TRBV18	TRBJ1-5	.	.	CASSHTPQGMLGNQPQHF	TGTGCCAGCTCGCATACACCTCAGGGTATGTTGGGCAATCAGCCCCAGCATTTT
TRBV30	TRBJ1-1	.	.	CAWSNPWGNTEAFF	TGTGCCTGGAGTAATCCTTGGGGGAACACTGAAGCTTTCTTT
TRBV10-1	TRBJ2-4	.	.	CASSESHLMENIQYF	TGCGCCAGCAGTGAGTCGCATTTGATGGAAAACATTCAGTACTTC
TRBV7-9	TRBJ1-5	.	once	CASSLARDQPQHF	TGTGCCAGCAGCTTGGCGAGGGATCAGCCCCAGCATTTT
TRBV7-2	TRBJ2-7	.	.	CASSVRGPFSLDEQYF	TGTGCCAGCAGCGTCCGGGGGCCATTTAGTCTCGACGAGCAGTACTTC
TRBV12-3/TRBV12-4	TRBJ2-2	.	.	CASSIRVTGELFF	TGTGCCAGCAGTATCAGGGTCACCGGGGAGCTGTTTTTT
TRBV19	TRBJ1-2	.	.	CASRGPAGYTF	TGTGCCAGTCGGGGCCCGGCAGGCTACACCTTC